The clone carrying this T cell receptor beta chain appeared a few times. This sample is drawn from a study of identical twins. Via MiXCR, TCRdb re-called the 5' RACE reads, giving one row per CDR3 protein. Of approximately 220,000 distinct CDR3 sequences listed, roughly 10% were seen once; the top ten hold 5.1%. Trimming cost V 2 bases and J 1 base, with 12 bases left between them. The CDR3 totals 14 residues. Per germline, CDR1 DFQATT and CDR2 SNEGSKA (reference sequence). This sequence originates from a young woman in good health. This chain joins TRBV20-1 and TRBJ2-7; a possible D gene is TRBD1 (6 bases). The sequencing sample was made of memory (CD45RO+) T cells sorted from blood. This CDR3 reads CSARSTGQSYEQYF. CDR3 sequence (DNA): TGCAGTGCTAGATCAACCGGACAGTCCTACGAGCAGTACTTC.